Shown below are 20 T cell receptor beta chains from a single sample sequenced in a study of identical twins. TCRdb reprocessed the 5' RACE reads via MiXCR and lists one record per CDR3 protein. The sample yields 200,000 to 250,000 distinct CDR3 sequences, roughly 13% seen once. These same data were also listed under a study on yellow fever vaccine responses in identical twins.

The sample was memory (CD45RO+) T cells sorted from blood. These receptors came from a woman under 30 in good health.

This clonotype was counted a few times. Written as DNA, the CDR3 is TGTGCCAGCAGTGTACAGGGACAAGAGACCCAGTACTTC. Protein sequence: CASSVQGQETQYF. The chain combines TRBV6-1 with TRBJ2-5; a possible D gene is TRBD1 (6 bases). Germline V gene sequence: CDR1 MNHNS, CDR2 SASEGT. The CDR3 has 13 amino acids. V was clipped by 4 bases and J by 2 bases, with 8 bases between them.

This clonotype has more than one count but fewer than ten. The chain uses TRBV7-2 and TRBJ2-5; D is undetermined. Germline V gives CDR1 SGHTA, CDR2 FQGNSA. V lost 1 base, J lost 5 bases, and 8 bases lay in between. The CDR3 is 13 residues long. CDR3 bases: TGTGCCAGCAGCTTAGGTAGTACTGAGACCCAGTACTTC. This gives the protein CASSLGSTETQYF.

This clonotype was recorded at least ten times. The rearrangement uses TRBV6-2 or TRBV6-3 and TRBJ2-5; D not certain. Trimming took off 7 bases at V and 5 bases at J, with 8 bases between the two ends. The germline V gene encodes CDR1 MNHEY and CDR2 SVGEGT. The CDR3 is 11 amino acids. The CDR3 region has the DNA TGTGCCAGCAAGGAGAGGGAGACCCAGTACTTC. Its translation: CASKERETQYF.

This sequence joins TRBV6-1 and TRBJ2-5; the D gene is possibly TRBD2 (6 bases). Germline values: CDR1 MNHNS, CDR2 SASEGT. This CDR3 has 15 amino acids. V lost 6 bases to trimming and J lost 1 base, with 15 bases between them. The CDR3 loop reads CASSIGGGLQETQYF. DNA for the CDR3: TGTGCCAGCAGCATCGGGGGAGGCCTCCAAGAGACCCAGTACTTC.

This clonotype was seen more than once but under ten times. The chain has TRBV12-3 or TRBV12-4 and TRBJ2-3; 8 bases agree with TRBD1. J gave up 5 bases and V 7 bases, and 17 bases lay outside the gene matches. The CDR3 length is 17 residues. DNA for the CDR3: TGTGCCAGCATCCTAAGGGGGGCAGGGGGCTTTGTAGATACGCAGTATTTT. Amino acids: CASILRGAGGFVDTQYF.

The table lists this clonotype with a few counts. The rearrangement uses TRBV5-1 and TRBJ2-5; 10 bases agree with TRBD2. With 3 bases clipped from V and 5 bases from J, the junction kept 4 bases outside the gene matches. The CDR3 is 14 amino acids. Germline V lookup: CDR1 SGHRS, CDR2 YFSETQ. CDR3 coding DNA: TGCGCCAGCAGCTCTAGCGGGGGATTTGAGACCCAGTACTTC. Protein product: CASSSSGGFETQYF. Full variable domain (outside the CDR3, taken from reference TRBV5-1 and TRBJ2-5): KAGVTQTPRYLIKTRGQQVTLSCSPISGHRSVSWYQQTPGQGLQFLFEYFSETQRNKGNFPGRFSGRQFSNSRSEMNVSTLELGDSALYLCASSSSGGFETQYFGPGTRLLVL.

This clonotype was counted only a few times. This chain joins TRBV2 and TRBJ2-3, with 10 bases aligning to TRBD2. The CDR3 sequence is 16 residues long. Trimming took 8 bases from V and 8 from J; bases not matched to a gene: 16. Germline V gene data show CDR1 as SNHLY and CDR2 as FYNNEI. This chain's CDR3 is CASEAPSGGPGGTQYF. The CDR3 DNA follows: TGTGCCAGCGAAGCCCCTAGCGGGGGCCCGGGGGGTACGCAGTATTTT.

The V and J genes are TRBV7-3 and TRBJ2-4, with D perhaps assigned TRBD1 or TRBD2 (6 bases each). Germline V gene data show CDR1 as SGHTA and CDR2 as FQGTGA. The CDR3 sequence is 18 residues long. Trimming took 1 base from V and 4 from J, leaving 20 bases between them. CDR3 amino acids: CASSLRPRGPDTKNIQYF. The CDR3 DNA is TGTGCCAGCAGCTTAAGGCCCCGGGGGCCAGATACTAAAAACATTCAGTACTTC.

V usage is TRBV4-2 and J usage is TRBJ2-3; 12 nucleotides align to TRBD2. The junction had 8 bases not matched to a gene; V was cut back by 3 bases and J by 4 bases. This CDR3 comprises 17 residues. CDR1 LGHNA and CDR2 YNFKEQ come from the germline V gene. This CDR3 is CASSQKTSGGVADTQYF. In nucleotides, the CDR3 is TGTGCCAGCAGCCAGAAGACTAGCGGGGGAGTGGCAGATACGCAGTATTTT.

The genes are TRBV3-1 and TRBJ2-7; 12 nucleotides agree with TRBD2. In germline, CDR1 is LGHDT, CDR2 YNNKEL (reference sequence). J lost 4 bases, V lost 4 bases, and 8 bases had no gene match. The CDR3 has 16 amino acids. The CDR3 DNA follows: TGTGCCAGCAGCCCGGGACTAGCGGGCCTTCGGTACGAGCAGTACTTC. It codes for CASSPGLAGLRYEQYF.

At least ten counts were recorded for this clonotype. The chain links TRBV11-3 to TRBJ2-2, with a tentative D call TRBD2 (5 bases). V lost 1 base and J lost 6, with 15 bases in between. Germline CDR1 reads SGHNT; CDR2 reads YENEEA. CDR3 size: 16 residues. DNA of the CDR3: TGTGCCAGCAGCTTAGGCTCGACCCTGAGGGCCGGGGAGCTGTTTTTT. Residues: CASSLGSTLRAGELFF.

This clonotype was observed many times. The chain has TRBV10-3 and TRBJ1-2; the match to TRBD1 covers 7 bases. CDR1 and CDR2 (germline): ENHRY, SYGVKD. V dropped 3 bases and J dropped 8; count of bases not matched to a gene: 9. CDR3 length equals 14 residues. For the CDR3, the DNA is TGTGCCATCAGTGAAGCGGGACAGAAAACGGGCTACACCTTC. Protein product: CAISEAGQKTGYTF.

This clonotype appeared a few times. The rearrangement uses TRBV7-9 and TRBJ2-2, with 9 bases lining up with TRBD1. CDR3 length: 16 residues. CDR1 is SEHNR and CDR2 is FQNEAQ in the germline V gene (reference sequence). With 5 bases clipped from V and 4 bases from J, the junction kept 8 bases outside the gene matches. The CDR3 is CASSPIRQGGTGELFF. The CDR3 DNA is TGTGCCAGCAGCCCGATCCGACAGGGGGGCACCGGGGAGCTGTTTTTT.

This clonotype occurred a few times. The rearrangement links TRBV6-4 to TRBJ2-2; D possibly corresponds to TRBD2 (5 bases). In germline, CDR1 is MRHNA, CDR2 SNTAGT. V lost 3 bases to trimming and J lost 2 bases, with 13 bases between them. The CDR3 runs to 16 residues. The DNA of the CDR3 is TGTGCCAGCAGTGAGTCGGGGATTGCAAACACCGGGGAGCTGTTTTTT. It encodes CASSESGIANTGELFF.

The chain uses TRBV20-1 and TRBJ2-1; 7 bases agree with TRBD2. J lost 3 bases, V lost 5 bases, and 7 bases had no gene match. The germline gives CDR1 DFQATT, CDR2 SNEGSKA (reference sequence). The CDR3 contains 14 residues. CDR3: CSAVREVGYNEQFF. For the CDR3, the DNA is TGCAGTGCTGTACGGGAGGTAGGCTACAATGAGCAGTTCTTC.

The genes are TRBV3-1 and TRBJ2-1, with 14 positions matching TRBD2. With V trimmed by 4 bases and J by 10 bases, 9 bases remained unmatched. Germline V gives CDR1 LGHDT, CDR2 YNNKEL (reference sequence). The CDR3 covers 16 residues. In DNA, the CDR3 is TGTGCCAGCAGCCGCGGACTAGCGGGGGGCCCCAGGGAGCAGTTCTTC. Translating gives CASSRGLAGGPREQFF.

This clonotype was seen a few times. The genes are TRBV7-8 and TRBJ2-3; 13 positions agree with TRBD2. This CDR3 has 13 residues. Looked up from germline, CDR1 is SGHVS and CDR2 is FQNEAQ. V lost 2 bases, J lost 13 bases, and 3 bases stayed unmatched. The CDR3 reads CASSLTSGGVKYF. The CDR3 DNA sequence: TGTGCCAGCAGCTTAACTAGCGGGGGGGTGAAGTATTTT.

The table lists this clonotype with many counts. The CDR3 DNA is TGCAGCGTTGACCAGGGTAGGCAGTATGGCTACACCTTC. Translating it yields CSVDQGRQYGYTF. J is TRBJ1-2 and V is TRBV29-1; perhaps TRBD1 as D (5 bases). Trimming took 3 bases from V and 5 from J, leaving 13 bases between them. The CDR3 totals 13 residues. The germline gives CDR1 SQVTM, CDR2 ANQGSEA.

In its sample, this clonotype was seen many times. V is TRBV7-2 and J is TRBJ2-3, with 8 bases that match TRBD2. Germline V gene lookup returns CDR1 SGHTA and CDR2 FQGNSA. The CDR3 covers 15 residues. With V trimmed by 7 bases and J by 4 bases, 10 bases remained unmatched. CDR3 sequence reads: CASNNLAGHADTQYF. The CDR3 region has the DNA TGTGCCAGCAACAACCTAGCGGGCCACGCAGATACGCAGTATTTT.

This clonotype was recorded many times. The V call is TRBV5-1, the J call TRBJ2-5; TRBD1 is a possible D gene (5 bases). Looked up from germline, CDR1 is SGHRS and CDR2 is YFSETQ. Trimming stripped 3 bases from V and 3 bases from J, with 15 bases between. There are 15 residues in the CDR3. This chain's CDR3 is CASSWGQGSKETQYF. The CDR3 DNA reads as TGCGCCAGCAGCTGGGGTCAGGGAAGTAAAGAGACCCAGTACTTC.